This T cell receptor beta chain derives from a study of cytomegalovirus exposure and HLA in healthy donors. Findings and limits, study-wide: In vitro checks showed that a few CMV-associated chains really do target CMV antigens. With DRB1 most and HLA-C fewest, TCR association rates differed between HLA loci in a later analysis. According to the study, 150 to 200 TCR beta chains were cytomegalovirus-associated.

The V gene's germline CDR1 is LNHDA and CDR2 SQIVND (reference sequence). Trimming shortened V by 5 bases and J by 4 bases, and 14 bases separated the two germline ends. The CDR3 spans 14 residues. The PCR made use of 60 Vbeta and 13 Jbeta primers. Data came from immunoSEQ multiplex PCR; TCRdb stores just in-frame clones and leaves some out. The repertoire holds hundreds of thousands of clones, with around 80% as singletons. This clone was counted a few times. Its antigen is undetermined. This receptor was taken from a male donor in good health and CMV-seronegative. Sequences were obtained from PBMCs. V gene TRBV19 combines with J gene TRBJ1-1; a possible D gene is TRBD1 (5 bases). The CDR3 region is CASSQLGRSTEAFF. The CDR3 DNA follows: TGTGCCAGTAGTCAGTTGGGGCGTAGCACTGAAGCTTTCTTT.